The source of this T cell receptor beta chain is a study of T cell repertoires in cytomegalovirus infection. Study results and limitations: There were carriers of CMV plus the relevant HLA, and cumulative public TCR beta family frequency identified them.

MiXCR, run by TCRdb on the reads, gives a single entry per CDR3 protein. The sample includes more than 400,000 distinct CDR3 sequences, about 26% of them seen just once. For this clonotype: Its target is not known.

The clonotype was recovered from a human donor in good health (CMV status not recorded). Some clones in this sample may be carry-over from other donors' samples. Material: PBMCs.

The CDR3 DNA sequence: TGTGCCTGGTCGCCGGGACTAGCGGGAGTAGGGGAGACCCAGTACTTC. Its translation: CAWSPGLAGVGETQYF. The chain has TRBV30 and TRBJ2-5, with 14 bases that match TRBD2. The CDR3 contains 16 residues. Germline V gene lookup returns CDR1 GTSNPN and CDR2 SVGIG (reference sequence). V dropped 5 bases and J dropped 5; count of bases not matched to a gene: 10.